This T cell receptor beta chain was sequenced in a study of molecular identifiers for immune sequencing clone quantification. This clonotype was counted between two and nine times. TCRdb processed the PCR reads anew with MiXCR; each CDR3 protein has one entry. The sample consists of roughly 100,000 distinct CDR3 sequences, 35% of them appearing once. The sequenced sample consisted of naive CD8+ T cells from blood, with Jurkat cell RNA spiked in. Subset here: FACS-sorted CD8+CD4-CCR7+CD45RA+ naive T cells. The source is a human donor in good health. Some libraries in this study had Jurkat cell RNA spiked in.

In nucleotides, the CDR3 is TGTGCCAGCAGTCCAACCCCGCGGCAGGGAGAGTCCTACGAGCAGTACTTC. This sequence encodes CASSPTPRQGESYEQYF. The V call is TRBV12-3 or TRBV12-4, the J call TRBJ2-7; D is possibly TRBD1 or TRBD2 (5 bases each). V was clipped by 5 bases and J by 1 base, with 21 bases between them. CDR3 length: 17 amino acids.